This T cell receptor beta chain was identified during a study of blood T cell repertoires in COVID-19. Study-level background: Spain, Italy and the United States supplied samples that represented acute and convalescent COVID-19. T cells, B-cell-depleted T cells, or PBMCs provided the cDNA or gDNA that served as material.

Germline V gene data show CDR1 as KGHSH and CDR2 as LQKENI. This CDR3 is 18 amino acids long. V was pared by 3 bases and J by 0 bases, with 7 bases of the junction left unmatched. Seattle's cohort entered during active infection and was followed longitudinally. In the authors' methods: Amplifying reference gene primers gave estimates of nucleated cell counts. Data came from immunoSEQ multiplex PCR; TCRdb stores just in-frame clones and leaves some out. From that table come the V and J calls and clone size; the DNA was used to work out D and trimming. The data show about 160,000 clones, 85% to 90% seen once.

The gene calls are TRBV18 and TRBJ1-4; 10 bases align to TRBD1. The sequence derives from a woman between 65 and 79 years old with COVID-19, enrolled during active disease. Sequencing was carried out using peripheral blood. In DNA form, the CDR3 reads TGTGCCAGCTCACCTCCGGGACAGGGGCTTGCAACTAATGAAAAACTGTTTTTT. Amino acids: CASSPPGQGLATNEKLFF.